This T cell receptor (beta chain) was obtained from a study of T cell repertoires in cytomegalovirus infection. The junction had 10 bases not matched to a gene; V was cut back by 1 base and J by 9 bases. CDR3 length equals 15 residues. In germline, CDR1 is SGHRS, CDR2 YFSETQ. This clonotype has just one count. Its antigen is still unknown. TCRdb redid the calling of the reads with MiXCR, one entry per CDR3 protein. Of about 360,000 distinct CDR3 sequences listed, approximately 30% were seen once; the top ten hold approximately 13%. This specimen consisted of cultured PBMCs, obtained from culture after CMV antigen stimulation. The chain couples TRBV5-1 to TRBJ1-5; the match to TRBD1 covers 7 bases. This receptor was obtained from a human donor in good health (CMV status not recorded). Some clones in this sample may be carry-over from other donors' samples. CDR3 nucleotide sequence: TGCGCCAGCAGCTTGTGGGGACAGCCTGCATGGCCCCAGCATTTT. Translation: CASSLWGQPAWPQHF.